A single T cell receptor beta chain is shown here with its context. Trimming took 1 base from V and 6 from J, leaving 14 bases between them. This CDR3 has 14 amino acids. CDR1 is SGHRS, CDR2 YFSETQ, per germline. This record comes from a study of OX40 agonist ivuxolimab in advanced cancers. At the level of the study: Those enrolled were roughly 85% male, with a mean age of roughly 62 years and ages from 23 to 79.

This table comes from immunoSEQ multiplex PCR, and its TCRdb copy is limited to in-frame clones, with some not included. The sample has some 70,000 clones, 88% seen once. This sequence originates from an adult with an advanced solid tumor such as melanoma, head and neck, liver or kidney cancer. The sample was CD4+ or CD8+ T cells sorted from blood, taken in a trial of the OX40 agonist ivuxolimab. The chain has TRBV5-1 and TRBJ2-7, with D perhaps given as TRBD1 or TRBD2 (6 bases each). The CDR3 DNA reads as TGCGCCAGCAGCTTGACGAGACAGGAGGGCGAGCAGTACTTC. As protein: CASSLTRQEGEQYF.